This T cell receptor (beta chain) was sequenced during a study of neurological immune-mediated disorders. Study-wide points: Multiple sclerosis, the disease with the least TCR clonal expansion, fell below healthy controls, whereas HTLV-1-associated myelopathy showed the most.

Time point described: technical triplicate 3. Of note for this clonotype: Its target is not known.

Using its own MiXCR run on the 5' RACE reads, TCRdb lists one record per CDR3 protein. The sample carries about 44,000 distinct CDR3 sequences, approximately 21% recorded once. CDR3 size: 14 residues. Germline CDR1 reads SGHRS; CDR2 reads YFSETQ. Trimming removed 2 bases at V and 0 bases at J, with 9 bases between. The chain combines TRBV5-1 with TRBJ2-7; D gene unclear. The specimen was PBMCs. The sequence was collected from a man aged 60 to 69 with HTLV-1-associated myelopathy (HAM/TSP). The CDR3 DNA follows: TGCGCCAGCAGCTTCGGCCCCAGCTCCTACGAGCAGTACTTC. Translating it yields CASSFGPSSYEQYF.